The clone carrying this T cell receptor (beta chain) was counted at least ten times. Its target is unknown. Germline DNA was extracted alongside blood RNA, which was obtained from unsorted whole blood. Around 3.7 milliliters of peripheral blood were gathered ahead of the operation. The data are from a study of tumor-infiltrating lymphocytes in primary liver carcinoma. Study overall: The patient population consisted of men and women between 30 and 69 years of age. Study-wide results and caveats: Overlap in tumor-adjacent and tumor-blood pairs fell below that of tumor region pairs. Blood had a significantly lower top-250-clone fraction than tumors did (p = 0.039).

With a constant-region primer, TCR beta cDNA was made from 450 to 550 ng of total RNA. What produced the TCR beta libraries was three nested multiplex PCR rounds using slightly modified ARM-PCR. The opening two PCR rounds, about 11 cycles each, paired TRBV1-TRBV30 forward primers with a C-beta reverse primer. TCRdb redid the calling of the multiplex PCR reads with MiXCR, one entry per CDR3 protein. The sample records about 200,000 distinct CDR3 sequences, about 65% being singletons. CDR3 length equals 15 residues. The V segment lost 6 bases and the J segment 5 bases; nucleotides outside the gene matches: 10.

The chain uses TRBV12-3 or TRBV12-4 and TRBJ1-2; TRBD1 matches 9 bases. The sequencing sample was made of peripheral blood. This receptor was identified in an older woman with primary liver carcinoma and hepatitis B virus infection. CDR3 protein: CASRPDRGSFYGYTF. For the CDR3, the DNA is TGTGCCAGCAGACCGGACAGGGGAAGCTTTTATGGCTACACCTTC.